The 17 T cell receptor beta chains listed next were all sequenced from one sample in a study of blood T cell repertoires in COVID-19. Libraries were prepared by immunoSEQ multiplex PCR; TCRdb keeps only in-frame clonotypes and omits some of them. The table records 75,000 to 100,000 clones, 81% of them present only once. Sample: peripheral blood. The receptor source for this set is a man aged 60 to 69 with acute or convalescent COVID-19.

The rearrangement links TRBV15 to TRBJ1-1; D is ambiguous. The CDR3 is made up of 13 amino acids. V was shortened by 2 bases and J by 8 bases, with 12 bases between the two germline ends. Germline V gene lookup returns CDR1 LNHNV and CDR2 YYDKDF (reference sequence). The chain's CDR3 is CATSRIRGGEAFF. The CDR3, as DNA: TGTGCCACCAGCAGAATACGGGGTGGAGAAGCTTTCTTT.

The chain combines TRBV14 with TRBJ2-7, with D maybe TRBD2 (6 bases). This CDR3 comprises 16 residues. CDR1 and CDR2 from the germline V gene are SGHDN and FVKESK. V shed 2 bases and J shed 0 bases, with 14 bases lying between them. CDR3 nucleotides: TGTGCCAGCAGCCAACTTACGGGGGTAAGCTCCTACGAGCAGTACTTC. Its protein is CASSQLTGVSSYEQYF.

CDR3 nucleotide sequence: TGCGCCAGCAGCGGGACAGGGGACCGCACTACTGAAGCTTTCTTT. Protein: CASSGTGDRTTEAFF. The chain is built from TRBV5-1 and TRBJ1-1, with 10 bases lining up with TRBD1. Germline trimming cut 4 bases from V and 5 bases from J; bases unmatched to any gene: 8. The germline CDR1 and CDR2 sequences are SGHRS and YFSETQ. This CDR3 is built from 15 residues.

This clone has just one count. The chain employs TRBV18 and TRBJ2-1; D perhaps matches TRBD2 (7 bases). Deletions cut 3 bases from V and 8 bases from J, with 17 bases between. Per germline, CDR1 KGHSH and CDR2 LQKENI. The CDR3 loop spans 15 amino acids. The CDR3 DNA follows: TGTGCCAGCTCACCCCATTTCGGGGGGCCGGATGAGCAGTTCTTC. Its protein product is CASSPHFGGPDEQFF.

J is TRBJ2-5 and V is TRBV19; 10 nucleotides match TRBD2. With 3 bases clipped from V and 4 bases from J, the junction kept 8 bases outside the gene matches. Looked up from germline, CDR1 is LNHDA and CDR2 is SQIVND (reference sequence). This CDR3 contains 16 residues. CDR3: CASSIQTAGGPETQYF. The CDR3 DNA is TGTGCCAGTAGTATCCAGACAGCGGGAGGGCCAGAGACCCAGTACTTC.

This chain connects TRBV9 to TRBJ2-2; D may be TRBD2 (7 bases). The CDR3 totals 16 residues. The V end lost 0 bases, the J end lost 5 bases, and 14 bases lay between the germline ends. Germline V gives CDR1 SGDLS, CDR2 YYNGEE. The CDR3 nucleotides read TGTGCCAGCAGCGTAGGTCCTGGGGGGGCGACCGGGGAGCTGTTTTTT. This translates into CASSVGPGGATGELFF.

This clone has only a few counts. V gene TRBV19 combines with J gene TRBJ2-6; 10 nucleotides agree with TRBD2. This CDR3 comprises 17 residues. J gave up 0 bases and V 5 bases, and 4 bases lay outside the gene matches. Germline V gene data show CDR1 as LNHDA and CDR2 as SQIVND (reference sequence). The CDR3 region is CASSSGLARSGANVLTF. For the CDR3, the DNA is TGTGCCAGTAGTTCGGGACTAGCGCGCTCTGGGGCCAACGTCCTGACTTTC.

The rearrangement uses TRBV11-3 and TRBJ2-3, with D perhaps TRBD1 (6 bases). This CDR3 has 15 residues. Between the trimmed V and J ends, which lost 2 bases and 0 bases, there was a span of 9 bases. The germline gives CDR1 SGHNT, CDR2 YENEEA. The CDR3 DNA is TGTGCCAGCAGCTTACGGACAGCTAGCACAGATACGCAGTATTTT. Translated, it gives CASSLRTASTDTQYF.

V is TRBV12-3 or TRBV12-4 and J is TRBJ1-5; possibly TRBD1 for D (5 bases). The CDR3 is 12 amino acids. V dropped 3 bases and J dropped 11 bases, with 11 bases sitting between them. CDR3 bases: TGTGCCAGCAGTTTTTCTATCAGGGCCCAGCATTTT. Its protein product is CASSFSIRAQHF.

V is TRBV7-2 and J is TRBJ2-5; 7 bases are shared with TRBD1. CDR1 and CDR2 from the germline V gene are SGHTA and FQGNSA. CDR3 length: 13 amino acids. V lost 5 bases, J lost 5 bases, and 5 bases stayed unmatched. The CDR3 DNA follows: TGTGCCAGCAGCCGGGACAGTTTGGAGACCCAGTACTTC. Protein product: CASSRDSLETQYF.

This clone was seen only a few times. The rearrangement links TRBV2 to TRBJ2-4; no firm D call. This CDR3 spans 15 amino acids. Deletions cut 3 bases from V and 3 bases from J, with 12 bases between. Germline V gene sequence: CDR1 SNHLY, CDR2 FYNNEI. Here the CDR3 DNA reads TGTGCCAGCAGTGATTTGGCGGAAAGCAAAAACATTCAGTACTTC. It encodes CASSDLAESKNIQYF.

The genes are TRBV7-8 and TRBJ2-7; D is unclear. The V end was cut by 0 bases, the J end by 2 bases, with 5 bases between. The CDR3 sequence is 13 residues long. From germline, CDR1 is SGHVS and CDR2 FQNEAQ. Written as DNA, the CDR3 is TGTGCCAGCAGCTTAGCCAGAACCTACGAGCAGTACTTC. Protein sequence: CASSLARTYEQYF.

This clone occurred once. The genes are TRBV21-1 and TRBJ1-4; the table's TRBD1 call for D was not verified on the DNA. TRBV21-1 is an annotated pseudogene. The CDR3 extends over 14 amino acids. CDR3 sequence reads: CASRSTGVMEKLFF. The CDR3 DNA sequence: TGTGCCAGCAGATCGACAGGGGTAATGGAAAAACTGTTTTTT.

J is TRBJ1-2 and V is TRBV10-3; TRBD1 is a possible D gene (5 bases). Germline CDR1 is ENHRY and CDR2 is SYGVKD. CDR3 size: 13 residues. The V gene lost 4 bases and the J gene lost 0 bases, with 6 bases spanning the gap. CDR3 region: CAISGQPNYGYTF. The CDR3 DNA sequence: TGTGCCATCAGTGGACAGCCTAACTATGGCTACACCTTC.

The chain combines TRBV7-9 with TRBJ1-2, with D maybe TRBD1 (5 bases). This CDR3 has 13 amino acids. V lost 5 bases and J 4 bases, leaving 11 bases between the germline ends. Germline lookup yields CDR1 SEHNR and CDR2 FQNEAQ (reference sequence). The CDR3 nucleotides are TGTGCCAGCAGCCTTGGGGGGGGCTATGGCTACACCTTC. Residues: CASSLGGGYGYTF.

This clone turned up a few times. The CDR3 DNA sequence: TGCGCCAGCAGCTTGGAGACAGTGAATTCACCCCTCCACTTT. This translates into CASSLETVNSPLHF. This chain links TRBV5-1 with TRBJ1-6, with D perhaps TRBD1 (5 bases). The CDR3 extends over 14 amino acids. V was pared by 0 bases and J by 7 bases, with 8 bases between. Per the germline V gene, CDR1 is SGHRS and CDR2 is YFSETQ.

V gene TRBV11-2 combines with J gene TRBJ2-7, with 7 bases aligning to TRBD1. This CDR3 spans 14 amino acids. The germline V gene encodes CDR1 SGHAT and CDR2 FQNNGV. After removal of 0 bases from V and 2 bases from J, the junction contained 1 base not matched to a gene. The CDR3 nucleotides read TGTGCCAGCAGCTTAGAAAGGGGGCCCTACGAGCAGTACTTC. Encoded protein: CASSLERGPYEQYF.